A single sample is the source of the 22 T cell receptor beta chains below, sequenced in a study of blood T cell repertoires in COVID-19. The repertoire was sequenced with immunoSEQ multiplex PCR; TCRdb's copy has only in-frame clones and lacks some. The table records about 110,000 clones, approximately 85% of them present only once. Sequenced: peripheral blood. The receptors come from a woman aged 55-75 years with COVID-19, enrolled during active disease.

This chain uses TRBV10-3 with TRBJ1-2; a possible D gene is TRBD1 (5 bases). With 6 bases removed from V and 5 bases from J, the gap between germline ends came to 7 bases. CDR3 length: 11 amino acids. The V gene's germline CDR1 is ENHRY and CDR2 SYGVKD. CDR3 sequence: CAIRTVYGYTF. The CDR3 nucleotides read TGTGCCATCAGGACAGTTTATGGCTACACCTTC.

The J gene is TRBJ1-2, the V gene TRBV7-2; perhaps TRBD1 as D (6 bases). This CDR3 is built from 19 residues. Germline V gene lookup returns CDR1 SGHTA and CDR2 FQGNSA. Trimming shortened V by 5 bases and J by 4 bases, and 29 bases separated the two germline ends. This chain's CDR3 is CASSPRSNWAGEGTYGYTF. The CDR3 DNA reads as TGTGCCAGCAGCCCAAGATCTAATTGGGCAGGGGAGGGCACCTATGGCTACACCTTC.

The V gene is TRBV27, the J gene TRBJ1-1; D might be TRBD1 (5 bases). V was clipped by 6 bases and J by 4 bases, with 33 bases between them. The germline CDR1 and CDR2 sequences are MNHEY and SMNVEV (reference sequence). This CDR3 is 20 amino acids long. The CDR3 spells CASSRMNSLTGGRGSTEAFF. Here the CDR3 DNA reads TGTGCCAGCAGCCGAATGAACTCCCTCACAGGCGGGAGGGGCAGCACTGAAGCTTTCTTT.

The V call is TRBV20-1, the J call TRBJ1-2; D perhaps matches TRBD1 (5 bases). Trimming cost V 3 bases and J 3 bases, with 14 bases left between them. The CDR3 is 14 residues long. Germline CDR1 reads DFQATT; CDR2 reads SNEGSKA (reference sequence). The CDR3 region has the DNA TGCAGTGCTAGTGGGTTCGCGGGGGACTATGGCTACACCTTC. Its translation: CSASGFAGDYGYTF.

The V and J genes are TRBV20-1 and TRBJ2-3; D is perhaps TRBD1 (6 bases). This CDR3 comprises 11 residues. The germline gives CDR1 DFQATT, CDR2 SNEGSKA (reference sequence). The V and J ends lost 4 bases and 5 bases respectively, with 7 bases between them. In DNA, the CDR3 is TGCAGTGCTACACAGGGAGATACGCAGTATTTT. Amino acid sequence: CSATQGDTQYF.

The chain uses TRBV10-2 and TRBJ1-1; 12 bases align to TRBD1. This CDR3 spans 13 amino acids. CDR1 and CDR2 from the germline V gene are WSHSY and SAAADI. Trimming took 8 bases from V and 4 from J; bases not matched to a gene: 2. The CDR3 DNA reads as TGCGCCAGCTTGGGACAGGGGGCCACTGAAGCTTTCTTT. Residues: CASLGQGATEAFF.

This chain links TRBV11-2 with TRBJ1-1; D is ambiguous. This CDR3 has 15 amino acids. V shed 4 bases and J shed 8 bases, with 20 bases lying between them. Germline-derived CDR1 and CDR2 are SGHAT and FQNNGV. CDR3 in amino acids: CASSSPPGLVMEAFF. The CDR3 nucleotides are TGTGCCAGCAGCTCTCCTCCCGGACTTGTTATGGAAGCTTTCTTT.

The V gene is TRBV27, the J gene TRBJ1-1, with 12 bases matching TRBD1. The junction had 8 bases not matched to a gene; V was cut back by 7 bases and J by 5 bases. The CDR3 has 15 residues. Per germline, CDR1 MNHEY and CDR2 SMNVEV (reference sequence). The CDR3 is CASNPGQGANTEAFF. The DNA of the CDR3 is TGTGCCAGCAATCCGGGACAGGGGGCGAATACTGAAGCTTTCTTT.

V usage is TRBV18 and J usage is TRBJ2-5, with TRBD2 identical over 13 bases. CDR1 is KGHSH and CDR2 is LQKENI in the germline V gene. The CDR3 totals 17 residues. V shed 3 bases, J shed 4 bases, and the junction held 8 bases outside the gene matches. In DNA, the CDR3 is TGTGCCAGCTCACCTTGGACTAGCGGGGGTTTGGCAGAGACCCAGTACTTC. Its translation: CASSPWTSGGLAETQYF.

The V call is TRBV11-2, the J call TRBJ1-1; 9 bases agree with TRBD1. Per the germline V gene, CDR1 is SGHAT and CDR2 is FQNNGV. Trimming removed 5 bases from V and 4 bases from J; junction bases left unmatched: 5. The CDR3 loop spans 14 amino acids. CDR3 loop: CASSRTGEGTEAFF. The CDR3 DNA follows: TGTGCCAGCAGCCGGACAGGGGAGGGCACTGAAGCTTTCTTT.

This clone occurred many times. This chain connects TRBV5-4 to TRBJ1-2; maybe TRBD1 (6 bases). The CDR3 has 15 residues. V was clipped by 0 bases and J by 2 bases, with 11 bases between them. Germline V gene sequence: CDR1 SGHNT, CDR2 YYREEE (reference sequence). In DNA, the CDR3 is TGTGCCAGCAGCTTGGTTCAGGGGTCGAACTATGGCTACACCTTC. It encodes CASSLVQGSNYGYTF.

This rearrangement joins TRBV7-8 to TRBJ1-6; maybe TRBD1 (5 bases). Per germline, CDR1 SGHVS and CDR2 FQNEAQ. This CDR3 region has 15 residues. V was pared by 1 base and J by 7 bases, with 11 bases between. The CDR3 DNA sequence: TGTGCCAGCAGCTTAGATCGGGGGGGGAATTCACCCCTCCACTTT. Its translation: CASSLDRGGNSPLHF.

This chain joins TRBV3-1 (or the pseudogene TRBV3-2) and TRBJ2-1; TRBD2 matches at 9 bases. The CDR3 is 15 residues long. The germline V gene encodes CDR1 LGHDT and CDR2 YNNKEL (reference sequence). V lost 4 bases to trimming and J lost 10 bases; unmatched junction nucleotides: 11. In nucleotides, the CDR3 is TGTGCCAGCAGCCTACTAGCGGGTTATCGTCGGGAGCAGTTCTTC. The encoded protein is CASSLLAGYRREQFF.

This rearrangement joins TRBV6-6 to TRBJ1-6; D might be TRBD1 (6 bases). Trimming stripped 0 bases from V and 13 bases from J, with 16 bases between. The CDR3 totals 15 residues. CDR1 and CDR2 from the germline V gene are MNHNY and SVGAGI (reference sequence). CDR3 in amino acids: CASSYSKSTQGPLHF. The DNA for the CDR3 is TGTGCCAGCAGTTACTCGAAGAGTACACAGGGCCCCCTCCACTTT.

The V and J genes are TRBV7-9 and TRBJ1-2, with D uncertain. The length of the CDR3 is 13 residues. Germline V gene sequence: CDR1 SEHNR, CDR2 FQNEAQ (reference sequence). V was trimmed by 3 bases and J by 5 bases, leaving 10 bases between them. The chain's CDR3 is CASSLYVEYGYTF. The CDR3 DNA reads as TGTGCCAGCAGCTTGTACGTAGAGTATGGCTACACCTTC.

This clone was seen a few times. V and J are TRBV27 and TRBJ2-7; 7 bases line up with TRBD2. The germline V gene encodes CDR1 MNHEY and CDR2 SMNVEV (reference sequence). Losses at the gene ends were 6 bases for V and 4 bases for J; bases not matched to a gene: 3. The CDR3 covers 12 residues. The CDR3: CASRGLSYEQYF. In nucleotides, the CDR3 is TGTGCCAGCAGGGGACTAAGTTACGAGCAGTACTTC.

The V call is TRBV19, the J call TRBJ2-1; D gene unclear. CDR1 is LNHDA, CDR2 SQIVND, per germline (reference sequence). V dropped 3 bases and J dropped 3 bases, with 9 bases sitting between them. This CDR3 contains 14 residues. The CDR3, as DNA: TGTGCCAGTAGTATGGCACAATTCTACAATGAGCAGTTCTTC. This gives the protein CASSMAQFYNEQFF.

As DNA, the CDR3 is TGTGCCAGCAGCCAAACGGAGGATTACTATGGCTACACCTTC. Protein sequence: CASSQTEDYYGYTF. This chain uses TRBV3-1 (or the pseudogene TRBV3-2) with TRBJ1-2; the D is unclear. Trimming removed 2 bases from V and 3 bases from J, with 10 bases in between. This CDR3 is 14 amino acids long. Germline-derived CDR1 and CDR2 are LGHDT and YNNKEL (reference sequence).

This chain joins TRBV6-7 and TRBJ1-4; 7 bases align to TRBD1. TRBV6-7 is given ORF status, its function remaining uncertain. The V gene end was trimmed by 4 bases and the J gene end by 0 bases; junction bases not matched to a gene: 11. The CDR3 runs 18 residues. The DNA of the CDR3 is TGTGCCAGCAGTTTACTAGGGACAGCAAGAGCAACTAATGAAAAACTGTTTTTT. Translating gives CASSLLGTARATNEKLFF.

This chain connects TRBV2 to TRBJ1-6; 7 positions match TRBD1. In germline, CDR1 is SNHLY, CDR2 FYNNEI. V was clipped by 8 bases and J by 5 bases; unmatched bases: 0. The CDR3 totals 12 residues. The CDR3 coding sequence is TGTGCCAGCGGGACAGATAATTCACCCCTCCACTTT. Translated: CASGTDNSPLHF.

CDR3 residues: CASSPKTRAENTEAFF. In nucleotides, the CDR3 is TGTGCCAGCTCACCAAAAACCAGGGCTGAGAACACTGAAGCTTTCTTT. J is TRBJ1-1 and V is TRBV18; tentatively, D is TRBD1 (5 bases). Germline CDR1 is KGHSH and CDR2 is LQKENI. This CDR3 comprises 16 residues. V was cut by 2 bases and J by 1 base, with 14 bases left in between.

V and J are TRBV9 and TRBJ2-2; D might be TRBD1 (6 bases). V lost 0 bases, J lost 5 bases, and 8 bases lay in between. Germline V gene sequence: CDR1 SGDLS, CDR2 YYNGEE. The CDR3 length is 14 residues. CDR3 in DNA: TGTGCCAGCAGCGTAGGAGGGGGTACCGGGGAGCTGTTTTTT. It yields the protein CASSVGGGTGELFF.